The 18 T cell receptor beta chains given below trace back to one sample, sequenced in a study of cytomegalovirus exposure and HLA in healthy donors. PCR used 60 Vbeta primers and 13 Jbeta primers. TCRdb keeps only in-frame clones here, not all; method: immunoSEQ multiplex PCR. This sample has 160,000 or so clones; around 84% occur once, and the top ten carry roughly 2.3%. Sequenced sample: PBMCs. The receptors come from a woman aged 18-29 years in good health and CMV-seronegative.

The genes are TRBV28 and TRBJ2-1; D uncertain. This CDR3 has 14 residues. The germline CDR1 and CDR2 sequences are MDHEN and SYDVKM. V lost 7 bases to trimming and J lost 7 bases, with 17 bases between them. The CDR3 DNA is TGTGCCAGCACTCGCGGTTCGTACCGGAATGAGCAGTTCTTC. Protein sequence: CASTRGSYRNEQFF.

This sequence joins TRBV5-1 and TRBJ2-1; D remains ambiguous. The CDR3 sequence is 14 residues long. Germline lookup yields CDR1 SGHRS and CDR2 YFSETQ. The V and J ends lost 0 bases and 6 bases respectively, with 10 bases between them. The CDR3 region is CASSLGSQANEQFF. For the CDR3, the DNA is TGCGCCAGCAGCTTGGGCTCCCAGGCCAATGAGCAGTTCTTC.

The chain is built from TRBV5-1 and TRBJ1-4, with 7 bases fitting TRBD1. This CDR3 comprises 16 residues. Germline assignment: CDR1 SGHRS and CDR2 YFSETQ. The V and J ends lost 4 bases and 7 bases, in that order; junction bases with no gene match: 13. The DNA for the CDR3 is TGCGCCAGCAGCGGGGGCTCCGGGACAGAAAGTGAAAAACTGTTTTTT. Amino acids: CASSGGSGTESEKLFF.

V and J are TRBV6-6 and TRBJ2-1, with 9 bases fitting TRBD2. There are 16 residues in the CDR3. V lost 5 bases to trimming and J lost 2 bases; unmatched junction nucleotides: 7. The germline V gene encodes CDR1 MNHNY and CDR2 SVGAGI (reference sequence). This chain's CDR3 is CASSSTLAGTYNEQFF. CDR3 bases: TGTGCCAGCAGTAGTACCCTAGCGGGGACCTACAATGAGCAGTTCTTC.

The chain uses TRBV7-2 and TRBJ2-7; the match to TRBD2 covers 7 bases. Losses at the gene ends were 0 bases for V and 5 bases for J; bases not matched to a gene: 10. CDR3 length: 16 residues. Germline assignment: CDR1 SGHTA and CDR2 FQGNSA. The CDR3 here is CASSLAPAGPSHEQYF. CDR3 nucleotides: TGTGCCAGCAGCTTAGCGCCAGCGGGGCCTTCCCACGAGCAGTACTTC.

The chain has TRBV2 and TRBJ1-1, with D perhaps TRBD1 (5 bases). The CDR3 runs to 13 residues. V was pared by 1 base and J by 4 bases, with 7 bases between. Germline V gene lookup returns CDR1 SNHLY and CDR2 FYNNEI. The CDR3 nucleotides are TGTGCCAGCAGTGAAGGGGGCGGCACTGAAGCTTTCTTT. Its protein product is CASSEGGGTEAFF.

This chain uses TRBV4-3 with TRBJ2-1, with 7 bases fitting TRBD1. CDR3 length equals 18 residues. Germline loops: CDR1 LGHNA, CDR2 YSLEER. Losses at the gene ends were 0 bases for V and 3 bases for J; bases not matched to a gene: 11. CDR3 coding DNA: TGCGCCAGCAGCCAAGATCAAGAGGGGACAGCTATCTACAATGAGCAGTTCTTC. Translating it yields CASSQDQEGTAIYNEQFF.

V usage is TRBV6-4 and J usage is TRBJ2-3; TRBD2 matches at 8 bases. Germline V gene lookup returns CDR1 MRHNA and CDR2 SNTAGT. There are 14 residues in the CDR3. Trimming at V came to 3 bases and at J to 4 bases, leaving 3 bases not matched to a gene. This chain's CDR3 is CASSESGGADTQYF. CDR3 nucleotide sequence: TGTGCCAGCAGTGAAAGCGGGGGCGCAGATACGCAGTATTTT.

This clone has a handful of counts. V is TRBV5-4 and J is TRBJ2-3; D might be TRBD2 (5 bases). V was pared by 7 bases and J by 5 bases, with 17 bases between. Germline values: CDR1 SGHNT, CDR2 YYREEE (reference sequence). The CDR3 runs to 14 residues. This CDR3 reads CASRPGMVVDTQYF. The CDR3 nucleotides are TGTGCCAGCCGTCCCGGGATGGTGGTAGATACGCAGTATTTT.

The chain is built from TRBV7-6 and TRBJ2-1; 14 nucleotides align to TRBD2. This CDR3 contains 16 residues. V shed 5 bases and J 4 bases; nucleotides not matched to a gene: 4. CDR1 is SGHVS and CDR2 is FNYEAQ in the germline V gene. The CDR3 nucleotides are TGTGCCAGCAGCCCGGGGACTAGCGGGAGTTACAATGAGCAGTTCTTC. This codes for CASSPGTSGSYNEQFF.

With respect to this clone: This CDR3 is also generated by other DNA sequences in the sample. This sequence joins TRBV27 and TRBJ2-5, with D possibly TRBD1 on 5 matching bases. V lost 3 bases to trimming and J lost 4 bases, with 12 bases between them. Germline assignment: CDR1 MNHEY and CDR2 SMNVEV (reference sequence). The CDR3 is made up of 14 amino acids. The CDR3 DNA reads TGTGCCAGCAGTTTGTCGCAGGGTAGAGAGACCCAGTACTTC. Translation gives CASSLSQGRETQYF.

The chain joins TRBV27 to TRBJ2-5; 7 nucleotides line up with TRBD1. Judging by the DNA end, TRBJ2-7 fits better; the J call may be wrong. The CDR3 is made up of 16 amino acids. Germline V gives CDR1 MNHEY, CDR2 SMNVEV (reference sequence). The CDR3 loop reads CASSLSAGTAADEQYF. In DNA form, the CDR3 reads TGTGCCAGCAGTTTATCAGCCGGGACAGCGGCGGACGAGCAGTACTTC.

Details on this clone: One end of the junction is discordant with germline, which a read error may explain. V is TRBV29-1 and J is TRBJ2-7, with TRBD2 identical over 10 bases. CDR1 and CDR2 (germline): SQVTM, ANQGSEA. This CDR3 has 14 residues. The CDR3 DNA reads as TGCAGCGTGGAAGTAGCGGGAGGCCCCTACGAGCAGTACTTC. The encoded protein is CSVEVAGGPYEQYF.

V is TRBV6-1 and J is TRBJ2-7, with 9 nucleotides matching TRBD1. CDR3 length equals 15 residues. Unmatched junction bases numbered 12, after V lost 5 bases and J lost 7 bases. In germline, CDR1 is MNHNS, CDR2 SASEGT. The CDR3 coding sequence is TGTGCCAGCAGTCAAGTAACAGGGGGCTTTGGGGAGCAGTACTTC. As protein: CASSQVTGGFGEQYF.

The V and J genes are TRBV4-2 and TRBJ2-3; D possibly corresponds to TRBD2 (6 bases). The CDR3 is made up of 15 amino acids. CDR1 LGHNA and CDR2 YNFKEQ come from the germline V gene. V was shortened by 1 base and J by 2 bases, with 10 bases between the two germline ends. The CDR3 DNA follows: TGTGCCAGCAGCCAAGGGGAGGATAACACAGATACGCAGTATTTT. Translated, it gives CASSQGEDNTDTQYF.

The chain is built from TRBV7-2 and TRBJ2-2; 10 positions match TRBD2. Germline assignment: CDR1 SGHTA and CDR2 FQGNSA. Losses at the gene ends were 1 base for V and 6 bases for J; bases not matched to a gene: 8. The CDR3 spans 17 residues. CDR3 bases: TGTGCCAGCAGCTTAGAGGCTAGCGGGAGTGGGGCCGGGGAGCTGTTTTTT. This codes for CASSLEASGSGAGELFF.

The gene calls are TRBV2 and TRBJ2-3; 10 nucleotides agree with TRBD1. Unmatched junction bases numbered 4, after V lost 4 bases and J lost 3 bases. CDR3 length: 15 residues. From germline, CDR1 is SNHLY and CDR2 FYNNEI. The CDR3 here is CASSGTGGGTDTQYF. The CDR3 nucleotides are TGTGCCAGCAGTGGGACAGGGGGTGGGACAGATACGCAGTATTTT. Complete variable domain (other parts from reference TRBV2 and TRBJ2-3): EPEVTQTPSHQVTQMGQEVILRCVPISNHLYFYWYRQILGQKVEFLVSFYNNEISEKSEIFDDQFSVERPDGSNFTLKIRSTKLEDSAMYFCASSGTGGGTDTQYFGPGTRLTVL.

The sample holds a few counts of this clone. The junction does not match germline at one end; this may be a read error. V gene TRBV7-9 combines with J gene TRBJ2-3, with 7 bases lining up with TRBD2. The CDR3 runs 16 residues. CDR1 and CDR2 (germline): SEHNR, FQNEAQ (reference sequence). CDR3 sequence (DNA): TGTTCCAGCGCGGTCCCACTAGCGCTCACCACAGATACGCAGTATTTT. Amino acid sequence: CSSAVPLALTTDTQYF.